What follows are 23 T cell receptor beta chains derived from one specimen sequenced in a study of T cell responses to AZD1222 COVID-19 vaccine. This table comes from immunoSEQ multiplex PCR, and its TCRdb copy is limited to in-frame clones, with some not included. The sample consists of approximately 170,000 clones, more than 90% of them appearing once. The sequencing here drew on peripheral blood, taken on day 0 of AZD1222 vaccination. The receptors come from an adult in good health.

V is TRBV10-1 and J is TRBJ2-2; 7 bases map to TRBD2. The CDR3 spans 14 residues. CDR1 and CDR2 from the germline V gene are WNHNN and SYGVQD (reference sequence). V lost 2 bases to trimming and J lost 7 bases; unmatched junction nucleotides: 4. This CDR3 reads CASSERGEGGELFF. In DNA, the CDR3 is TGCGCCAGCAGTGAGCGGGGGGAAGGCGGGGAGCTGTTTTTT.

The chain combines TRBV30 with TRBJ2-7; D might be TRBD2 (6 bases). Germline loops: CDR1 GTSNPN, CDR2 SVGIG (reference sequence). V was shortened by 0 bases and J by 5 bases, with 8 bases between the two germline ends. CDR3 length equals 12 residues. DNA of the CDR3: TGTGCCTGGAGTGTGTCGGGGGACGAGCAGTACTTC. Translating gives CAWSVSGDEQYF.

The chain is built from TRBV19 and TRBJ1-3, with D uncertain. The V gene's germline CDR1 is LNHDA and CDR2 SQIVND (reference sequence). The V end was cut by 5 bases, the J end by 0 bases, with 11 bases between. The CDR3 consists of 15 residues. CDR3 sequence reads: CASSAPFVSGNTIYF. The CDR3 region has the DNA TGTGCCAGTAGTGCCCCTTTCGTCTCTGGAAACACCATATATTTT.

Concerning this clone itself: Other DNA sequences from this sample encode an identical CDR3 as well. The chain couples TRBV27 to TRBJ1-5; D remains unclear. The V and J ends lost 2 bases and 1 base respectively, with 6 bases between them. The CDR3 is made up of 14 amino acids. The germline CDR1 and CDR2 sequences are MNHEY and SMNVEV (reference sequence). The CDR3 DNA follows: TGTGCCAGCAGTTTAGCGGGGAGCAATCAGCCCCAGCATTTT. It specifies CASSLAGSNQPQHF.

This sequence joins TRBV6-5 and TRBJ2-3; D uncertain. Per the germline V gene, CDR1 is MNHEY and CDR2 is SVGAGI. V dropped 8 bases and J dropped 1 base, with 13 bases sitting between them. The CDR3 spans 14 residues. In DNA, the CDR3 is TGTGCCAGCTCTCGAGCAGGTGGCACAGATACGCAGTATTTT. Translated, it gives CASSRAGGTDTQYF.

The CDR3 bases are TGTGCCACCAGCAGAGATCCTAGGACTAGCGGGGGAACAGATACGCAGTATTTT. It codes for CATSRDPRTSGGTDTQYF. V usage is TRBV15 and J usage is TRBJ2-3; 13 bases agree with TRBD2. The CDR3 totals 18 residues. With 0 bases clipped from V and 3 bases from J, the junction kept 6 bases outside the gene matches. Germline V CDR1 and CDR2: LNHNV, YYDKDF (reference sequence).

This sequence joins TRBV30 and TRBJ1-1; 9 bases agree with TRBD1. From germline, CDR1 is GTSNPN and CDR2 SVGIG (reference sequence). The CDR3 spans 14 residues. CDR3 DNA: TGTGCTGCCGGGACAGGGCCAAGGAACACTGAAGCTTTCTTT. Translating it yields CAAGTGPRNTEAFF.

The chain couples TRBV30 to TRBJ1-1; possible D gene TRBD1, 6 bases. Germline V gives CDR1 GTSNPN, CDR2 SVGIG (reference sequence). This CDR3 is built from 11 residues. V was clipped by 2 bases and J by 14 bases, with 15 bases between them. CDR3 sequence: CAWSPNRDPFF. The CDR3 region has the DNA TGTGCCTGGAGTCCGAACAGGGACCCCTTCTTT.

The rearrangement uses TRBV11-2 and TRBJ2-5, with unresolved D. The CDR3 sequence is 11 residues long. CDR1 is SGHAT and CDR2 is FQNNGV in the germline V gene. V gave up 2 bases and J gave up 8 bases, with 6 bases separating them. The CDR3 nucleotides are TGTGCCAGCAGCTTACTGGAAACCCAGTACTTC. As protein: CASSLLETQYF.

The rearrangement joins TRBV7-2 to TRBJ2-3, with 9 bases matching TRBD1. CDR3 length: 16 residues. With 3 bases clipped from V and 4 bases from J, the junction kept 8 bases outside the gene matches. Germline V gene sequence: CDR1 SGHTA, CDR2 FQGNSA. The CDR3 spells CASSFQGQGRADTQYF. Here the CDR3 DNA reads TGTGCCAGCAGCTTTCAGGGACAGGGTAGGGCAGATACGCAGTATTTT.

V gene TRBV6-1 combines with J gene TRBJ2-2; D possibly uses TRBD1 or TRBD2 (5 bases each). This CDR3 has 14 residues. The germline CDR1 and CDR2 sequences are MNHNS and SASEGT. The germline V and J ends were trimmed by 0 bases and 3 bases, with 5 bases remaining between them. The CDR3 DNA reads TGTGCCAGCAGTGAAGCGGGGGACACCGGGGAGCTGTTTTTT. Its translation is CASSEAGDTGELFF.

The J gene is TRBJ2-2, the V gene TRBV28, with 15 positions matching TRBD2. The CDR3 consists of 17 residues. Germline lookup yields CDR1 MDHEN and CDR2 SYDVKM. Trimming at V came to 6 bases and at J to 7 bases, leaving 9 bases not matched to a gene. CDR3 nucleotide sequence: TGTGCCAGCAGAGAAGGACTAGCGGGAGGGCCCGACGGGGAGCTGTTTTTT. Its translation is CASREGLAGGPDGELFF.

V and J are TRBV3-1 (or the pseudogene TRBV3-2) and TRBJ1-2; D possibly corresponds to TRBD1 (5 bases). Germline lookup yields CDR1 LGHDT and CDR2 YNNKEL (reference sequence). The CDR3 is 13 residues long. V lost 0 bases, J lost 11 bases, and 13 bases lay in between. This CDR3 reads CASSQEGRYRYTF. In DNA, the CDR3 is TGTGCCAGCAGCCAAGAGGGACGATATAGGTACACCTTC.

The J gene is TRBJ1-4, the V gene TRBV19; D not certain. The CDR3 runs to 13 residues. Trimming removed 3 bases at V and 5 bases at J, with 7 bases between. The germline CDR1 and CDR2 sequences are LNHDA and SQIVND (reference sequence). The chain's CDR3 is CASSMGGNEKLFF. The CDR3 coding sequence is TGTGCCAGTAGTATGGGAGGGAATGAAAAACTGTTTTTT.

This chain links TRBV15 with TRBJ1-4; no clear D. Germline values: CDR1 LNHNV, CDR2 YYDKDF (reference sequence). This CDR3 comprises 15 residues. V was pared by 0 bases and J by 8 bases, with 13 bases between. CDR3 in amino acids: CATSRDRRSGEKLFF. In DNA form, the CDR3 reads TGTGCCACCAGCAGAGATCGACGTTCGGGAGAAAAACTGTTTTTT.

The chain carries TRBV27 and TRBJ2-7; a possible D gene is TRBD1 (6 bases). Germline CDR1 MNHEY, CDR2 SMNVEV (reference sequence). V was trimmed by 5 bases and J by 2 bases, leaving 16 bases between them. This CDR3 spans 15 amino acids. The CDR3 DNA follows: TGTGCCAGCAGTCCGAGGACAGCGAGAGCCTACGAGCAGTACTTC. Protein product: CASSPRTARAYEQYF.

The CDR3 is CASSFFGADRNEQFF. DNA for the CDR3: TGCGCCAGCAGCTTTTTCGGGGCAGACCGCAATGAGCAGTTCTTC. The chain joins TRBV5-1 to TRBJ2-1; D tentatively fits TRBD1 or TRBD2 (5 bases each). Germline lookup yields CDR1 SGHRS and CDR2 YFSETQ. V lost 2 bases and J lost 6, with 15 bases in between. The CDR3 has 15 residues.

This chain joins TRBV11-2 and TRBJ2-1; TRBD1 agrees at 8 bases. The CDR3 is 13 residues long. The junction had 4 bases not matched to a gene; V was cut back by 7 bases and J by 5 bases. Germline V gene sequence: CDR1 SGHAT, CDR2 FQNNGV. The CDR3 reads CASIRGLHNEQFF. The CDR3 DNA follows: TGTGCCAGCATCAGGGGGCTACACAATGAGCAGTTCTTC.

The chain links TRBV4-1 to TRBJ2-3; no reliable D call. The CDR3 sequence is 13 residues long. The V gene lost 1 base and the J gene lost 9 bases, with 11 bases spanning the gap. Germline V gene lookup returns CDR1 MGHRA and CDR2 YSYEKL. CDR3 sequence reads: CASSQGYLETQYF. In DNA form, the CDR3 reads TGCGCCAGCAGCCAAGGGTACTTGGAGACGCAGTATTTT.

This rearrangement joins TRBV7-2 to TRBJ2-1; D uncertain. This CDR3 has 13 amino acids. V was clipped by 1 base and J by 8 bases, with 9 bases between them. CDR1 SGHTA and CDR2 FQGNSA come from the germline V gene. CDR3 sequence reads: CASSLERVDEQFF. In DNA, the CDR3 is TGTGCCAGCAGCTTAGAAAGGGTGGATGAGCAGTTCTTC.

This clone has a handful of counts. The DNA for the CDR3 is TGTGCCACCAGCAGAGCTTTCGGACAGGGGGCTTACGAGCAGTACTTC. This encodes CATSRAFGQGAYEQYF. The V and J genes are TRBV15 and TRBJ2-7; 11 bases align to TRBD1. The CDR3 extends over 16 amino acids. Per the germline V gene, CDR1 is LNHNV and CDR2 is YYDKDF (reference sequence). J gave up 4 bases and V 1 base, and 6 bases lay outside the gene matches.

The chain employs TRBV18 and TRBJ2-5; TRBD1 agrees at 7 bases. The CDR3 spans 16 residues. V lost 4 bases to trimming and J lost 1 base; unmatched junction nucleotides: 9. Looked up from germline, CDR1 is KGHSH and CDR2 is LQKENI. CDR3 sequence: CASSQIGTAGQETQYF. Here the CDR3 DNA reads TGTGCCAGCTCACAAATCGGGACAGCCGGCCAAGAGACCCAGTACTTC.

The CDR3 is CASSVAPSGRVDTQYF. Here the CDR3 DNA reads TGTGCCAGCAGCGTAGCCCCTAGCGGGAGAGTAGATACGCAGTATTTT. The chain employs TRBV9 and TRBJ2-3; TRBD2 agrees at 10 bases. The CDR3 length is 16 residues. With V trimmed by 0 bases and J by 5 bases, 6 bases remained unmatched. CDR1 and CDR2 (germline): SGDLS, YYNGEE.